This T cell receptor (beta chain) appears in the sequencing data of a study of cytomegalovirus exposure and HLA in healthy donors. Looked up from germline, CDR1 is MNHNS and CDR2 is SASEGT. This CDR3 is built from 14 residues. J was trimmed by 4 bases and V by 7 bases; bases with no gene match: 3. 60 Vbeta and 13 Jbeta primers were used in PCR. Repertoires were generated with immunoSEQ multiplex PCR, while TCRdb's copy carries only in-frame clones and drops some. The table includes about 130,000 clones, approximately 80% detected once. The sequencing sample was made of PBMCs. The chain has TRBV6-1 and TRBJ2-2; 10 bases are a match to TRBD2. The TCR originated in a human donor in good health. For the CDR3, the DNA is TGTGCCAGCAAGATAGCGGGGGGCACCGGGGAGCTGTTTTTT. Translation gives CASKIAGGTGELFF.